The 7 T cell receptor beta chains in this list originate from one sample, sequenced in a study of shared clonotypes between healthy human individuals. The method was immunoSEQ multiplex PCR; TCRdb's version includes in-frame clones alone and lacks a portion of them. The table has approximately 1,000,000 clones, 78% seen once; the top ten hold more than 0.5%. The sample consisted of memory CD4+ T cells from PBMCs. Subset of the sample: CD45RA-negative fraction. The source is a man younger than 35 in good health. Some clones in this sample may be carry-over from other donors' samples.

This rearrangement joins TRBV6-1 to TRBJ2-5; D unclear. Germline V gene sequence: CDR1 MNHNS, CDR2 SASEGT. The V end was cut by 5 bases, the J end by 5 bases, with 9 bases between. This CDR3 has 12 residues. CDR3: CASSYIGETQYF. DNA of the CDR3: TGTGCCAGCAGTTATATCGGGGAGACCCAGTACTTC.

The gene calls are TRBV29-1 and TRBJ2-7; no reliable D call. V was cut by 1 base and J by 6 bases, with 19 bases left in between. The CDR3 extends over 15 amino acids. The V gene's germline CDR1 is SQVTM and CDR2 ANQGSEA. CDR3 region: CSVEGFPSNPVEQYF. CDR3 sequence (DNA): TGCAGCGTTGAAGGTTTCCCGTCTAATCCGGTCGAGCAGTACTTC.

The rearrangement joins TRBV6-5 to TRBJ1-5; D is perhaps TRBD1 (5 bases). CDR1 MNHEY and CDR2 SVGAGI come from the germline V gene. CDR3 length: 13 residues. Trimming cost V 5 bases and J 7 bases, with 12 bases left between them. The CDR3 nucleotides are TGTGCCAGCAGTGAGGGGAGGCAGCAGCCCCAGCATTTT. Protein: CASSEGRQQPQHF.

The chain uses TRBV28 and TRBJ1-2; D is undetermined. Germline-derived CDR1 and CDR2 are MDHEN and SYDVKM. CDR3 length: 12 residues. With 6 bases removed from V and 4 bases from J, the gap between germline ends came to 9 bases. This CDR3 is CASSTSTYGYTF. The CDR3 DNA follows: TGTGCCAGCAGCACCTCGACCTATGGCTACACCTTC.

This clone was recorded a few times. The chain carries TRBV30 and TRBJ2-5; possibly TRBD2 for D (6 bases). The DNA end lines up better with TRBJ2-7; the J call may be wrong. Germline-derived CDR1 and CDR2 are GTSNPN and SVGIG (reference sequence). CDR3 length equals 15 residues. The CDR3 is CAWSGGSGTYYEQYF. The CDR3 DNA is TGTGCCTGGAGTGGGGGCTCCGGGACTTACTACGAGCAGTACTTC.

The J gene is TRBJ2-5, the V gene TRBV10-3, with D possibly matching TRBD1 (6 bases). The CDR3 runs to 15 residues. The V end lost 2 bases, the J end lost 5 bases, and 15 bases lay between the germline ends. The V gene's germline CDR1 is ENHRY and CDR2 SYGVKD. This CDR3 is CAISERDNSPETQYF. The CDR3 region has the DNA TGTGCCATCAGTGAGAGGGACAATTCGCCGGAGACCCAGTACTTC.

This clone appeared once. The gene calls are TRBV7-2 and TRBJ1-2; 9 bases agree with TRBD1. The CDR3 totals 15 residues. CDR1 is SGHTA, CDR2 FQGNSA, per germline. Losses at the gene ends were 5 bases for V and 8 bases for J; bases not matched to a gene: 12. CDR3 in DNA: TGTGCCAGCAGCCCGACCGGACAGGGGCTATGGGGCTACACCTTC. Protein product: CASSPTGQGLWGYTF.